One sample yielded the 8 T cell receptor beta chains listed below, sequenced in a study of technical replicates of blood from a few donors (dated 2017 in TCRdb). Library preparation employed the immunoSEQ multiplex PCR assay. In its TCRdb copy, this immuneACCESS table keeps in-frame sequences only and misses some clones. Where compared with another copy, unresolved V genes explain less than half of these, and the others have no known cause. A total of 80,000 to 95,000 clones appear in this sample, roughly 96% of them only once. The ten most abundant clones make up just over 0.3% of the sample. Material for sequencing was T cells isolated from PBMCs. The source is a human donor in good health.

This clone was seen more than once but under ten times. This rearrangement joins TRBV2 to TRBJ2-5; D is unclear. V was trimmed by 4 bases and J by 4 bases, leaving 4 bases between them. CDR1 SNHLY and CDR2 FYNNEI come from the germline V gene. The CDR3 consists of 11 residues. This CDR3 reads CASSVRETQYF. In DNA form, the CDR3 reads TGTGCCAGCAGTGTTAGAGAGACCCAGTACTTC.

The V call is TRBV6-6, the J call TRBJ1-5; D is uncertain. CDR3 length: 14 amino acids. Germline V lookup: CDR1 MNHNY, CDR2 SVGAGI (reference sequence). Trimming took 6 bases from V and 8 from J, leaving 17 bases between them. CDR3 sequence (DNA): TGTGCCAGCAGCCCCCCGGGAGGGAGGGAGCCCCAGCATTTT. This sequence encodes CASSPPGGREPQHF.

V is TRBV19 and J is TRBJ1-5; D unresolved. Germline V gene lookup returns CDR1 LNHDA and CDR2 SQIVND (reference sequence). V was cut by 3 bases and J by 5 bases, with 14 bases left in between. This CDR3 has 15 amino acids. In nucleotides, the CDR3 is TGTGCCAGTAGTATTAATGAGGCTTCCGATCAGCCCCAGCATTTT. Translating gives CASSINEASDQPQHF.

V and J are TRBV2 and TRBJ2-7; perhaps TRBD2 as D (5 bases). Looked up from germline, CDR1 is SNHLY and CDR2 is FYNNEI. V was cut by 6 bases and J by 9 bases, with 15 bases left in between. CDR3 length: 12 amino acids. Here the CDR3 reads CASSVSTIGQYF. The CDR3 DNA reads as TGTGCCAGCAGCGTATCGACTATCGGGCAGTACTTC.

This clone has only one observation. The V and J genes are TRBV11-2 and TRBJ2-7; D is possibly TRBD1 (6 bases). The ends were cut back, 3 bases at V and 5 bases at J, with 14 bases in the middle. The CDR3 sequence is 14 residues long. The germline V gene has CDR1 SGHAT and CDR2 FQNNGV. Here the CDR3 reads CASSLPDRFNEQYF. In nucleotides, the CDR3 is TGTGCCAGCAGCTTGCCCGACAGGTTCAACGAGCAGTACTTC.

V and J are TRBV5-1 and TRBJ2-2; the match to TRBD1 covers 9 bases. The CDR3 totals 15 residues. Germline CDR1 reads SGHRS; CDR2 reads YFSETQ. J lost 7 bases, V lost 5 bases, and 9 bases had no gene match. CDR3 DNA sequence: TGCGCCAGCAGTTCTACAGGGGGCGCCGGCGGGGAGCTGTTTTTT. Residues: CASSSTGGAGGELFF. Together with reference TRBV5-1 and TRBJ2-2, the CDR3 gives the full variable domain: KAGVTQTPRYLIKTRGQQVTLSCSPISGHRSVSWYQQTPGQGLQFLFEYFSETQRNKGNFPGRFSGRQFSNSRSEMNVSTLELGDSALYLCASSSTGGAGGELFFGEGSRLTVL.

This chain joins TRBV18 and TRBJ1-1; perhaps TRBD1 as D (5 bases). From germline, CDR1 is KGHSH and CDR2 LQKENI. CDR3 length equals 14 residues. Trimming took off 7 bases at V and 1 base at J, with 13 bases between the two ends. CDR3 amino acids: CASFPLTGNTEAFF. DNA for the CDR3: TGTGCCAGCTTTCCCCTTACAGGGAACACTGAAGCTTTCTTT. Full variable domain (missing parts from reference TRBV18 and TRBJ1-1): NAGVMQNPRHLVRRRGQEARLRCSPMKGHSHVYWYRQLPEEGLKFMVYLQKENIIDESGMPKERFSAEFPKEGPSILRIQQVVRGDSAAYFCASFPLTGNTEAFFGQGTRLTVV.

V is TRBV29-1 and J is TRBJ2-1, with D perhaps matching TRBD1 (6 bases). The CDR3 consists of 13 residues. The germline CDR1 and CDR2 sequences are SQVTM and ANQGSEA. V was pared by 6 bases and J by 12 bases, with 21 bases between. This chain's CDR3 is CSVRTSGDGAQFF. CDR3 nucleotide sequence: TGCAGCGTCAGGACGTCAGGGGATGGCGCGCAGTTCTTC.